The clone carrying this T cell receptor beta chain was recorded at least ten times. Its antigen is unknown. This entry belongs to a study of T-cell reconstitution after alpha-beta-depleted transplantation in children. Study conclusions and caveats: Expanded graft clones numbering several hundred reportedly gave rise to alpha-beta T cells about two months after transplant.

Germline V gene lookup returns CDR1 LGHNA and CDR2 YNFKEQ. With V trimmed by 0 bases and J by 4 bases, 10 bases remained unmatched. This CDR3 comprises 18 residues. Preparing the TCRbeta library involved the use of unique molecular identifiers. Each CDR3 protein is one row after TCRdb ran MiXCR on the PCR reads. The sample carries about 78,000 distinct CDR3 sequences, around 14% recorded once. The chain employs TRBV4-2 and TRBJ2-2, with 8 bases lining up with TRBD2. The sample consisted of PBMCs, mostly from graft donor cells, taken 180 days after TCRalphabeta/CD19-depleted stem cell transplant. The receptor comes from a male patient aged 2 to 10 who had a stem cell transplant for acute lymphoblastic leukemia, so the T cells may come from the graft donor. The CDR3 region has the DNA TGTGCCAGCAGCCAAGAAGGACCGGGGGGGGCGAGCACCGGGGAGCTGTTTTTT. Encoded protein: CASSQEGPGGASTGELFF.